The entry that follows covers one T cell receptor beta chain sequence. The antigen remains undetermined. This record belongs to a study of metastatic and nonmetastatic thyroid tumors. As for the study in general: Across peripheral blood and tumor or nodule tissue samples taken from malignant and benign thyroid patients, the repertoires were compared with one another. The study, taken as a whole, reports: Across blood and tumor, TCR beta diversity in malignant thyroid tumors was reportedly significantly higher than in benign nodules.

Treatment of any kind had been given to no patient before thyroid surgery. TCRdb recomputed clones from the PCR reads via MiXCR. The sample lists 30,000 to 35,000 clones, 20% to 25% occurring once. CDR1 is MNHNS, CDR2 SASEGT, per germline. V was clipped by 5 bases and J by 7 bases, with 17 bases between them. This CDR3 comprises 14 residues. Sequenced input: tumor tissue. The chain employs TRBV6-1 and TRBJ1-2, with D possibly being TRBD1 (5 bases). This TCR derives from a male donor with papillary thyroid cancer or a benign thyroid nodule (not recorded which). Some clones in this sample may be carry-over from other donors' samples. The CDR3 region is CASSYDSFTGGYTF. The CDR3 DNA reads as TGTGCCAGCAGTTATGACAGTTTTACTGGTGGCTACACCTTC.